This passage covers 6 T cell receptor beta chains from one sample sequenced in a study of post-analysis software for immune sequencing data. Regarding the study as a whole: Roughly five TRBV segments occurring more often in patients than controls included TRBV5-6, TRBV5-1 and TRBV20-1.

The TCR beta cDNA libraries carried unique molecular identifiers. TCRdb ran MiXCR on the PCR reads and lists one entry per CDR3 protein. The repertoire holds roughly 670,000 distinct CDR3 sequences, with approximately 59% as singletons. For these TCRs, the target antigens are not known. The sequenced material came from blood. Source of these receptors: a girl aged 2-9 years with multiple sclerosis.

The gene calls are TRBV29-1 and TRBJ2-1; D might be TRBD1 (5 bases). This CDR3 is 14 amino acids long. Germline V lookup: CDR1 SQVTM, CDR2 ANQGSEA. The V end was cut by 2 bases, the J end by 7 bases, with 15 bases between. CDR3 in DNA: TGCAGCGTTGAAAGCGCCTTAAACAGGAATGAGCAGTTCTTC. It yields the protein CSVESALNRNEQFF.

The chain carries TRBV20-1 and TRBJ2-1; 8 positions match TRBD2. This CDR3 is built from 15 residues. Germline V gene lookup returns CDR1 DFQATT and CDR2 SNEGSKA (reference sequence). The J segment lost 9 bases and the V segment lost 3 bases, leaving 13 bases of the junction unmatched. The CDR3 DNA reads TGCAGTGCTAGTTACAGCGGGAGTTCAGTGGTTGAGCAGTTCTTC. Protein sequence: CSASYSGSSVVEQFF.

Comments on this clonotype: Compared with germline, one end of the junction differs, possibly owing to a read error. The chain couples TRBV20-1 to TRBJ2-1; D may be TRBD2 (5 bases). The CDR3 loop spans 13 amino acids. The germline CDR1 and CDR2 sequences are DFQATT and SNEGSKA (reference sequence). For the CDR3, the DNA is TGCAGTGCTAGGGGCGGGCAGTACAGTGAGCAGTTCTTC. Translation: CSARGGQYSEQFF.

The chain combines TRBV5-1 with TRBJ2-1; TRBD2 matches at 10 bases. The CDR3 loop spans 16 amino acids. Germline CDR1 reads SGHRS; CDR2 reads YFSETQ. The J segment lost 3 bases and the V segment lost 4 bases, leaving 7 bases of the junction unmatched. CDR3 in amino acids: CASSVNVAGGYNEQFF. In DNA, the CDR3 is TGCGCCAGCAGCGTAAACGTAGCGGGAGGCTACAATGAGCAGTTCTTC.

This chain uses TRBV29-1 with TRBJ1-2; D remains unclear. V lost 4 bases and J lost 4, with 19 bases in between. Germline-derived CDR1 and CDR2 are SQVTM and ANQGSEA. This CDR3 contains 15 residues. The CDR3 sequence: CSVGSRDGRAYGYTF. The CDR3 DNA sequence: TGCAGCGTTGGGTCGAGAGACGGGCGGGCCTATGGCTACACCTTC.

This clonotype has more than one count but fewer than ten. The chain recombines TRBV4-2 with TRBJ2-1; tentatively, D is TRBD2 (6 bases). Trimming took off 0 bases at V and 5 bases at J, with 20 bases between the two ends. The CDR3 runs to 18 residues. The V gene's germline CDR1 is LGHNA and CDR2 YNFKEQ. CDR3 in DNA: TGTGCCAGCAGCCAAGATTGGCGTTCGACTAGAGTCGACAATGAGCAGTTCTTC. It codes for CASSQDWRSTRVDNEQFF.